The 11 T cell receptor beta chains given below trace back to one sample, sequenced in a study of blood T cells in healthy people across ages (dated by TCRdb to the mid-2010s). Library preparation was by 5' RACE. The run used an Illumina HiSeq 2500. A second PCR of roughly 7 to 11 cycles was performed with a sample-barcoded 5' primer and a J-beta primer mix. Using fastp at Q25 and MiXCR, TCRdb reprocessed the public reads and kept productive beta chains. Identical CDR3 proteins give one entry, which carries the most common genes and DNA. This sample is represented by some 1,500,000 distinct CDR3 sequences; about 42% of them were singletons. Under 5% of the sample comes from the top ten. Sequencing was carried out using blood. Source of these receptors: a young woman in good health.

This clonotype was seen a few times. The CDR3 DNA reads as TGTGCCAGCAGTTTAGGCAGGGCCACCTACGAGCAGTACTTC. This codes for CASSLGRATYEQYF. This sequence joins TRBV27 and TRBJ2-7, with D possibly matching TRBD1 (5 bases). This CDR3 has 14 residues. From germline, CDR1 is MNHEY and CDR2 SMNVEV (reference sequence). V was pared by 2 bases and J by 2 bases, with 10 bases between.

This clonotype was seen a few times. CDR3 sequence reads: CASSLLEYEQYF. The CDR3 DNA is TGTGCCAGCAGTTTACTAGAGTACGAGCAGTACTTC. The rearrangement joins TRBV2 to TRBJ2-7; TRBD2 might be the D (5 bases). Germline loops: CDR1 SNHLY, CDR2 FYNNEI. V was pared by 5 bases and J by 4 bases, with 9 bases between. The CDR3 runs to 12 residues.

The V and J genes are TRBV4-1 and TRBJ2-3; TRBD2 agrees at 13 bases. CDR3 length: 16 amino acids. Losses at the gene ends were 3 bases for V and 2 bases for J; bases not matched to a gene: 2. In germline, CDR1 is MGHRA, CDR2 YSYEKL. The CDR3 spells CASSHGTSGNTDTQYF. The CDR3 DNA reads TGCGCCAGCAGCCACGGGACTAGCGGGAACACAGATACGCAGTATTTT.

This chain links TRBV29-1 with TRBJ1-2, with 7 bases aligning to TRBD1. In germline, CDR1 is SQVTM, CDR2 ANQGSEA. J lost 4 bases, V lost 4 bases, and 3 bases had no gene match. The CDR3 is 12 amino acids. The CDR3 protein is CSVGHRGYGYTF. The CDR3 region has the DNA TGCAGCGTTGGTCACAGGGGCTATGGCTACACCTTC.

V usage is TRBV6-6 and J usage is TRBJ2-3; D may be TRBD1 or TRBD2 (5 bases each). CDR1 is MNHNY and CDR2 is SVGAGI in the germline V gene (reference sequence). The V gene lost 7 bases and the J gene lost 4 bases, with 15 bases spanning the gap. The CDR3 extends over 14 amino acids. As DNA, the CDR3 is TGTGCCAGCACCCGGGGCAGGCTGTCAGATACGCAGTATTTT. As protein: CASTRGRLSDTQYF.

The chain uses TRBV23-1 and TRBJ1-2; D is unclear. TRBV23-1 is an open reading frame whose function is uncertain. The V end was cut by 2 bases, the J end by 1 base, with 8 bases between. This CDR3 is 14 amino acids long. DNA for the CDR3: TGCGCCAGCAGTCAAGGGTTCTTTAACTATGGCTACACCTTC. Translating it yields CASSQGFFNYGYTF.

This clonotype has a handful of counts. This chain uses TRBV3-1 with TRBJ2-1, with a tentative D call TRBD1 (7 bases). Trimming left V 5 bases short and J 6 bases short, with 17 bases between. CDR3 length: 15 amino acids. The germline gives CDR1 LGHDT, CDR2 YNNKEL (reference sequence). This CDR3 is CASSTQRQGGNEQFF. Written as DNA, the CDR3 is TGTGCCAGCAGCACCCAACGACAGGGAGGCAATGAGCAGTTCTTC.

This clonotype was seen a single time. The rearrangement links TRBV12-3 or TRBV12-4 to TRBJ2-5, with D possibly being TRBD1 (5 bases). V was cut by 6 bases and J by 11 bases, with 19 bases left in between. The CDR3 has 13 residues. In nucleotides, the CDR3 is TGTGCCAGCAGGCGAATTGGACACAATGAGCAGTACTTC. Translated: CASRRIGHNEQYF.

V is TRBV7-2 and J is TRBJ1-2; D is perhaps TRBD1 (5 bases). The ends were cut back, 8 bases at V and 2 bases at J, with 21 bases in the middle. Germline V CDR1 and CDR2: SGHTA, FQGNSA. This CDR3 has 16 amino acids. CDR3 region: CASAFRSRDGNYGYTF. DNA of the CDR3: TGTGCCAGCGCATTTCGGTCCCGGGACGGCAACTATGGCTACACCTTC.

The chain uses TRBV6-5 and TRBJ1-1; 8 positions agree with TRBD1. The CDR3 length is 15 residues. J lost 1 base, V lost 6 bases, and 7 bases had no gene match. In germline, CDR1 is MNHEY, CDR2 SVGAGI. The CDR3 region has the DNA TGTGCCAGCAGCCCGGACAGGGCGCCGAACACTGAAGCTTTCTTT. It specifies CASSPDRAPNTEAFF.

This clonotype was found a few times. The chain links TRBV2 to TRBJ2-3; either TRBD1 or TRBD2 may supply D (7 bases each). Germline CDR1 and CDR2: SNHLY and FYNNEI. The V end lost 9 bases, the J end lost 2 bases, and 18 bases lay between the germline ends. The CDR3 runs to 15 residues. The DNA for the CDR3 is TGTGCCAGTATGCCAGGGGGGGCCCTCACAGATACGCAGTATTTT. Translation gives CASMPGGALTDTQYF.